This T cell receptor beta chain appears in the sequencing data of a study of T-cell reconstitution after alpha-beta-depleted transplantation in children. This clonotype was detected many times. CDR3 length equals 16 residues. Germline lookup yields CDR1 SGDLS and CDR2 YYNGEE. V lost 6 bases to trimming and J lost 4 bases; unmatched junction nucleotides: 13. The authors prepared the TCRbeta library with unique molecular identifiers. TCRdb used MiXCR to reprocess the PCR reads, holding one entry per CDR3 protein. The sample gives approximately 290,000 distinct CDR3 sequences, 9.5% to 13% of which show up once; 23% is in the top ten.

The clonotype originates from a male patient between 2 and 10 years old who had a stem cell transplant for chronic granulomatous disease, so the T cells may come from the graft donor. The specimen was peripheral blood, collected 180 days after TCRalphabeta/CD19-depleted stem cell transplant. The V call is TRBV9, the J call TRBJ2-3; 8 bases line up with TRBD2. CDR3 sequence: CASTEKSGGIADTQYF. CDR3 nucleotide sequence: TGTGCCAGCACCGAGAAGAGCGGGGGTATCGCAGATACGCAGTATTTT.